This T cell receptor beta chain was identified during a study of CD8 T cells in ankylosing spondylitis. The study, taken as a whole, reports: In ankylosing spondylitis blood, a motif of several highly homologous TCR beta variants appeared characteristic. Disease-associated clones were CD8+ and fairly uncommon in peripheral blood. Researchers reportedly found disease-linked clones significantly enriched in matched ankylosing spondylitis synovial fluid.

Quantitative barcoded 5'-RACE was used to prepare TCR beta libraries. TCRdb re-derived calls from the 5' RACE reads in MiXCR, one entry per CDR3 protein. The sample gives almost 400,000 distinct CDR3 sequences, under 25% of which show up once; less than 20% is in the top ten. CDR1 is SGHTA, CDR2 FQGTGA, per germline. Losses at the gene ends were 1 base for V and 4 bases for J; bases not matched to a gene: 4. The CDR3 runs 15 residues. This clonotype was observed a few times. Antigen specificity is unknown. The clonotype was recovered from a male donor with ankylosing spondylitis. V usage is TRBV7-3 and J usage is TRBJ2-5, with 9 bases aligning to TRBD1. What was sequenced was blood, either unsorted or a sorted T cell fraction (not recorded which). The CDR3 reads CASSLRGQGVETQYF. The CDR3 region has the DNA TGTGCCAGCAGCTTAAGGGGACAGGGCGTAGAGACCCAGTACTTC.